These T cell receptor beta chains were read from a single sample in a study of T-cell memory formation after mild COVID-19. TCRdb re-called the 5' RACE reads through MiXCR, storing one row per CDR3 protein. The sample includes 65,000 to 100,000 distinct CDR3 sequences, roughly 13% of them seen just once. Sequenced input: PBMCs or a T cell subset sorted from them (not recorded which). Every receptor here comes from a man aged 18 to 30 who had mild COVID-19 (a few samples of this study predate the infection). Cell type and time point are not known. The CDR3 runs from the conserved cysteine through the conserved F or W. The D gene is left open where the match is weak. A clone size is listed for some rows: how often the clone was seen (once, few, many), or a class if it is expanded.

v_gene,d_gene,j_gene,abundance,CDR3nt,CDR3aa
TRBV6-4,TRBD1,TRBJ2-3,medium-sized,TGTGCCAGCAGTGGGACAGGGGGCACAGATACGCAGTATTTT,CASSGTGGTDTQYF
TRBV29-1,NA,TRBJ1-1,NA,TGCAGCGTTGAGGAAGGCATTGGAGGCGGCACTGAAGCTTTCTTT,CSVEEGIGGGTEAFF
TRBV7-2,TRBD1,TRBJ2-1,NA,TGTGCCAGCCAGGGGGAGCACAATGAGCAGTTCTTC,CASQGEHNEQFF
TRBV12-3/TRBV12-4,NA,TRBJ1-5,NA,TGTGCCAGCAGTCGTGAGACGCGTCAGCCCCAGCATTTT,CASSRETRQPQHF
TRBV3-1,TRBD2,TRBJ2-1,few,TGTGCCAGCAGCCAAGTAGGGAGCGGGGCGCTCTACAATGAGCAGTTCTTC,CASSQVGSGALYNEQFF
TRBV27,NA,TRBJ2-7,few,TGTGCCAGCAGGAAACATGTGAACGAGCAGTACTTC,CASRKHVNEQYF
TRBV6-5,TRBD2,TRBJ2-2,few,TGTGCCAGCAGTTACCGGGGACTAAACTTTCCCGGGGAGCTGTTTTTT,CASSYRGLNFPGELFF
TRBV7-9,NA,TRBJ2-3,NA,TGTGCCAGCAGCCCCCACACAGATACGCAGTATTTT,CASSPHTDTQYF
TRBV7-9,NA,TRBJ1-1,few,TGTGCCAGCAGCTTGAGTGGGCAGGGGATGAACACTGAAGCTTTCTTT,CASSLSGQGMNTEAFF
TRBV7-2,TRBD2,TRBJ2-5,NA,TGTGCCAGCAGCTTAGTGGGACTAGCGGGGAATCAAGAGACCCAGTACTTC,CASSLVGLAGNQETQYF
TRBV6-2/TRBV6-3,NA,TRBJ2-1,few,TGTGCCAGCAGCCCAGGGGCAGGGTACAATGAGCAGTTCTTC,CASSPGAGYNEQFF
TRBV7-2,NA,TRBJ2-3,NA,TGTGCCAGCACCGCTGTCACAGATACGCAGTATTTT,CASTAVTDTQYF
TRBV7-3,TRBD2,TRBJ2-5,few,TGTGCCAGCAGCTTACTAGCGGGGGGACTTCAAGAGACCCAGTACTTC,CASSLLAGGLQETQYF